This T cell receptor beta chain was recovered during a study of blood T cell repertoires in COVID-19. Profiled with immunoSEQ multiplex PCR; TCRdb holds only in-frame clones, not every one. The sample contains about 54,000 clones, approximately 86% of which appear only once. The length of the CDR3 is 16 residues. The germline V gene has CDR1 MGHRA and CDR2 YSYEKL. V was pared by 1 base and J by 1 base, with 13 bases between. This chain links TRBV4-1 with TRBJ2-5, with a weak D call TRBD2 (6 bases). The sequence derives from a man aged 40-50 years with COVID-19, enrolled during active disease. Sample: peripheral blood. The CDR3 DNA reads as TGCGCCAGCAGCCAAGGGGACTCCCCTGTCCAAGAGACCCAGTACTTC. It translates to CASSQGDSPVQETQYF.